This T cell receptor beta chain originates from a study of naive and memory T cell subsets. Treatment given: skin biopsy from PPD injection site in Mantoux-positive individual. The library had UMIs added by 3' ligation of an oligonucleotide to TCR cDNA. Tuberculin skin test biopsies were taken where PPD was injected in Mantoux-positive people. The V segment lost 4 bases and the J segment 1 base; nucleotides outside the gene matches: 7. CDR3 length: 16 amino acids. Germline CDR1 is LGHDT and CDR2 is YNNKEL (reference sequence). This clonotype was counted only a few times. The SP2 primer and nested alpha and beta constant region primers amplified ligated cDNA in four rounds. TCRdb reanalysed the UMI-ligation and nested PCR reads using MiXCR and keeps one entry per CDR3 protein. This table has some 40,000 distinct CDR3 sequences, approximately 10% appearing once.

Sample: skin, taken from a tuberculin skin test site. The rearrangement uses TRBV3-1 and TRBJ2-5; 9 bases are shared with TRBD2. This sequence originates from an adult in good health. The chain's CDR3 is CASSRRLAATQETQYF. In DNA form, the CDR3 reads TGTGCCAGCAGCCGAAGACTAGCGGCCACCCAAGAGACCCAGTACTTC.